This passage covers 30 T cell receptor beta chains from one sample sequenced in a study of a mutant IDH1 vaccine in newly diagnosed glioma. Their antigens are not known. Time point of the sample: week 11, during vaccination. Doses comprised 300 ug of mutant IDH1 20-mer peptide each, plus topical imiquimod. Measured with immunoSEQ multiplex PCR; TCRdb has only the in-frame clones, and not every one. This sample carries about 130,000 clones, about four fifths of them seen once, and the ten largest clones take 5.5%. This specimen consisted of PBMCs, obtained from a glioma patient whose treatment included an IDH1 peptide vaccine. The receptors here all came from a man aged 40-49 years with glioma.

This clone was seen only a few times. The chain carries TRBV4-3 and TRBJ2-1, with TRBD2 identical over 10 bases. Germline V gene sequence: CDR1 LGHNA, CDR2 YSLEER. With 2 bases clipped from V and 3 bases from J, the junction kept 4 bases outside the gene matches. The CDR3 runs 16 residues. The DNA for the CDR3 is TGCGCCAGCAGCCAATCGACTAGCGGGTACTACAATGAGCAGTTCTTC. Encoded protein: CASSQSTSGYYNEQFF.

This rearrangement joins TRBV9 to TRBJ2-3; 7 nucleotides agree with TRBD1. J lost 1 base, V lost 3 bases, and 5 bases had no gene match. The CDR3 covers 15 residues. Germline V gene sequence: CDR1 SGDLS, CDR2 YYNGEE. CDR3 loop: CASSEQGPRTDTQYF. The CDR3 DNA sequence: TGTGCCAGCAGCGAACAGGGGCCTCGCACAGATACGCAGTATTTT.

V gene TRBV9 combines with J gene TRBJ2-7; 8 bases are a match to TRBD1. In germline, CDR1 is SGDLS, CDR2 YYNGEE. This CDR3 comprises 13 residues. The V and J ends lost 4 bases and 6 bases, in that order; junction bases with no gene match: 6. This chain's CDR3 is CASSIDRGGEQYF. In DNA, the CDR3 is TGTGCCAGCAGCATAGACAGGGGCGGCGAGCAGTACTTC.

The rearrangement uses TRBV4-1 and TRBJ1-4; D may be TRBD1 (6 bases). CDR3 size: 17 residues. V lost 1 base, J lost 5 bases, and 17 bases lay in between. From germline, CDR1 is MGHRA and CDR2 YSYEKL. The CDR3 DNA reads TGCGCCAGCAGCCAAGTGGGAAGGGCCAGGGGCAATGAAAAACTGTTTTTT. Its protein product is CASSQVGRARGNEKLFF.

This clone was observed a handful of times. The V gene is TRBV4-2, the J gene TRBJ2-7; TRBD2 matches 11 bases. From germline, CDR1 is LGHNA and CDR2 YNFKEQ. The CDR3 length is 16 residues. Trimming removed 1 base from V and 4 bases from J; junction bases left unmatched: 6. The chain's CDR3 is CASSQVASGRSYEQYF. As DNA, the CDR3 is TGTGCCAGCAGCCAAGTGGCTAGCGGGAGGAGTTACGAGCAGTACTTC.

CDR3 protein: CASSQDYRGADTQYF. CDR3 bases: TGCGCCAGCAGCCAAGATTACCGGGGGGCAGATACGCAGTATTTT. The chain couples TRBV4-1 to TRBJ2-3; 7 bases are a match to TRBD2. This CDR3 is 15 amino acids long. The ends lost 0 bases at V and 4 bases at J; junction bases unmatched: 4. From germline, CDR1 is MGHRA and CDR2 YSYEKL.

In its sample, this clone was seen a few times. The CDR3 DNA reads as TGTGCCAGCAGCTTGGTCCCCGACAGGGGGCGGCGGGAGCAGTACTTC. It translates to CASSLVPDRGRREQYF. V gene TRBV5-5 combines with J gene TRBJ2-7; TRBD1 agrees at 10 bases. The CDR3 is 16 amino acids. J gave up 7 bases and V 0 bases, and 10 bases lay outside the gene matches. CDR1 is SGHKS, CDR2 YYEKEE, per germline (reference sequence).

This clone was recorded once. The V and J genes are TRBV7-9 and TRBJ2-1; TRBD2 matches 11 bases. The length of the CDR3 is 14 residues. J gave up 7 bases and V 2 bases, and 1 base lay outside the gene matches. The germline V gene has CDR1 SEHNR and CDR2 FQNEAQ (reference sequence). The CDR3 here is CASSLSSGRNEQFF. Here the CDR3 DNA reads TGTGCCAGCAGCTTATCTAGCGGGAGGAATGAGCAGTTCTTC. The variable domain in full, completed from reference TRBV7-9 and TRBJ2-1, reads DTGVSQNPRHKITKRGQNVTFRCDPISEHNRLYWYRQTLGQGPEFLTYFQNEAQLEKSRLLSDRFSAERPKGSFSTLEIQRTEQGDSAMYLCASSLSSGRNEQFFGPGTRLTVL.

The rearrangement links TRBV5-1 to TRBJ2-1, with 13 nucleotides matching TRBD2. V lost 5 bases to trimming and J lost 5 bases; unmatched junction nucleotides: 7. Per germline, CDR1 SGHRS and CDR2 YFSETQ. The CDR3 loop spans 16 amino acids. Here the CDR3 DNA reads TGCGCCAGCAGTCACATACTAGCGGGAGGGAACAATGAGCAGTTCTTC. Protein sequence: CASSHILAGGNNEQFF. The full variable domain, in which reference TRBV5-1 and TRBJ2-1 provide the parts outside the CDR3, is KAGVTQTPRYLIKTRGQQVTLSCSPISGHRSVSWYQQTPGQGLQFLFEYFSETQRNKGNFPGRFSGRQFSNSRSEMNVSTLELGDSALYLCASSHILAGGNNEQFFGPGTRLTVL.

The chain uses TRBV19 and TRBJ1-5; 8 nucleotides align to TRBD1. Germline values: CDR1 LNHDA, CDR2 SQIVND (reference sequence). V lost 3 bases to trimming and J lost 4 bases; unmatched junction nucleotides: 8. The CDR3 runs to 16 residues. The CDR3 loop reads CASSIHGQGLNQPQHF. The CDR3, as DNA: TGTGCCAGTAGTATTCACGGACAGGGATTGAATCAGCCCCAGCATTTT.

The V call is TRBV7-2, the J call TRBJ1-5, with 11 bases lining up with TRBD1. The CDR3 totals 15 residues. The trim removed 8 bases at V and 2 bases at J, leaving 5 bases unmatched. Germline assignment: CDR1 SGHTA and CDR2 FQGNSA. CDR3 DNA: TGTGCCAGCGGGACAGGGGGATATGGCAATCAGCCCCAGCATTTT. As protein: CASGTGGYGNQPQHF.

V and J are TRBV5-1 and TRBJ2-1, with D uncertain. Germline V CDR1 and CDR2: SGHRS, YFSETQ. The CDR3 is made up of 13 amino acids. Trimming cost V 0 bases and J 1 base, with 2 bases left between them. In DNA form, the CDR3 reads TGCGCCAGCAGCTTGGGGTCCTACAATGAGCAGTTCTTC. Translating gives CASSLGSYNEQFF.

V and J are TRBV29-1 and TRBJ2-5; 7 positions agree with TRBD2. There are 17 residues in the CDR3. Germline-derived CDR1 and CDR2 are SQVTM and ANQGSEA. V shed 0 bases, J shed 4 bases, and the junction held 14 bases outside the gene matches. The CDR3 is CSVEDLGLAVKLETQYF. DNA of the CDR3: TGCAGCGTTGAAGATCTTGGTCTAGCGGTGAAGCTAGAGACCCAGTACTTC.

The CDR3 nucleotides are TGCGCCAGCAGCGTATTCCGGGACAGGGCTAGAGATACGCAGTATTTT. It is translated as CASSVFRDRARDTQYF. The chain links TRBV5-1 to TRBJ2-3, with 9 nucleotides matching TRBD1. CDR1 and CDR2 (germline): SGHRS, YFSETQ. V trimming: 4 bases; J trimming: 5 bases; junction bases outside the gene matches: 11. The CDR3 length is 16 residues.

The chain links TRBV28 to TRBJ2-5, with 7 bases fitting TRBD1. The CDR3 loop spans 15 amino acids. V dropped 4 bases and J dropped 1; count of bases not matched to a gene: 6. In germline, CDR1 is MDHEN, CDR2 SYDVKM. CDR3 DNA: TGTGCCAGCAGTTCCCCGACAGGGCCCCAAGAGACCCAGTACTTC. Protein product: CASSSPTGPQETQYF.

The chain is built from TRBV6-6 and TRBJ1-1; possible D gene TRBD1, 5 bases. Trimming removed 2 bases from V and 6 bases from J, with 7 bases in between. The CDR3 length is 12 residues. CDR1 and CDR2 (germline): MNHNY, SVGAGI (reference sequence). The CDR3 nucleotides read TGTGCCAGCAGTTACCGGGGCGCTGAAGCTTTCTTT. Translated, it gives CASSYRGAEAFF.

The V call is TRBV4-2, the J call TRBJ2-2, with D perhaps TRBD1 (6 bases). V dropped 5 bases and J dropped 5 bases, with 15 bases sitting between them. Germline assignment: CDR1 LGHNA and CDR2 YNFKEQ. The CDR3 sequence is 15 residues long. CDR3 sequence: CASSGLGGLTGELFF. The CDR3 DNA sequence: TGTGCCAGCAGCGGCCTAGGGGGTTTAACCGGGGAGCTGTTTTTT.

In its sample, this clone was seen once. V gene TRBV7-2 combines with J gene TRBJ2-5; 14 bases are a match to TRBD2. The J segment lost 3 bases and the V segment lost 1 base, leaving 4 bases of the junction unmatched. Germline CDR1 reads SGHTA; CDR2 reads FQGNSA. This CDR3 contains 17 residues. The chain's CDR3 is CASSLVGTSGGEETQYF. DNA for the CDR3: TGTGCCAGCAGCTTAGTCGGGACTAGCGGGGGAGAAGAGACCCAGTACTTC.

This clone has more than one count but fewer than ten. This chain uses TRBV11-2 with TRBJ2-4, with D tentatively TRBD1 or TRBD2 (6 bases each). The CDR3 has 17 amino acids. V gave up 4 bases and J gave up 1 base, with 17 bases separating them. Germline assignment: CDR1 SGHAT and CDR2 FQNNGV. CDR3 residues: CASSSLGGGGAKNIQYF. CDR3 bases: TGTGCCAGCAGCTCCCTTGGCGGAGGGGGTGCCAAAAACATTCAGTACTTC. Based on the CDR3 plus reference TRBV11-2 and TRBJ2-4, the full variable domain is EAGVAQSPRYKIIEKRQSVAFWCNPISGHATLYWYQQILGQGPKLLIQFQNNGVVDDSQLPKDRFSAERLKGVDSTLKIQPAKLEDSAVYLCASSSLGGGGAKNIQYFGAGTRLSVL.

The rearrangement uses TRBV4-2 and TRBJ1-2, with 10 bases matching TRBD1. CDR3 length equals 18 residues. The junction had 14 bases not matched to a gene; V was cut back by 1 base and J by 6 bases. CDR1 and CDR2 (germline): LGHNA, YNFKEQ. CDR3 nucleotides: TGTGCCAGCAGCCAAGGAACCCTGAGCCCCGGGACAGGGGATGGCTACACCTTC. It yields the protein CASSQGTLSPGTGDGYTF.

By share of the sample, this clone is medium-sized. This chain links TRBV11-2 with TRBJ2-7, with D perhaps TRBD1 or TRBD2 (6 bases each). The V end was cut by 5 bases, the J end by 0 bases, with 14 bases between. The CDR3 has 15 amino acids. Germline V lookup: CDR1 SGHAT, CDR2 FQNNGV. CDR3 coding DNA: TGTGCCAGCAGCCCAGGGGCGGGAACCTCCTACGAGCAGTACTTC. This encodes CASSPGAGTSYEQYF.

This sequence joins TRBV9 and TRBJ1-6; D is undetermined. Trimming removed 1 base from V and 8 bases from J, with 10 bases in between. CDR3 length: 14 amino acids. The germline CDR1 and CDR2 sequences are SGDLS and YYNGEE. As DNA, the CDR3 is TGTGCCAGCAGCGTATCTGGGCGAGATTCACCCCTCCACTTT. Its translation: CASSVSGRDSPLHF.

The CDR3 DNA reads as TGTGCCAGCAGTTTAGAGTTTAACTATGGCTACACCTTC. Protein product: CASSLEFNYGYTF. The genes are TRBV28 and TRBJ1-2; D not resolved. Germline CDR1 is MDHEN and CDR2 is SYDVKM. V shed 2 bases and J shed 1 base, with 5 bases lying between them. The CDR3 covers 13 residues.

The V call is TRBV7-2, the J call TRBJ2-1, with TRBD1 identical over 11 bases. This CDR3 comprises 18 residues. V gave up 0 bases and J gave up 3 bases; unmatched junction bases: 7. Germline assignment: CDR1 SGHTA and CDR2 FQGNSA. CDR3 DNA: TGTGCCAGCAGCTTAGCAGCCTCCGGGACAGGGGGCTACAATGAGCAGTTCTTC. It is translated as CASSLAASGTGGYNEQFF. The full variable domain, rest sourced from reference TRBV7-2 and TRBJ2-1, is GAGVSQSPSNKVTEKGKDVELRCDPISGHTALYWYRQSLGQGLEFLIYFQGNSAPDKSGLPSDRFSAERTGGSVSTLTIQRTQQEDSAVYLCASSLAASGTGGYNEQFFGPGTRLTVL.

The rearrangement joins TRBV6-6 to TRBJ2-3; D may correspond to TRBD1 or TRBD2 (6 bases each). Trimming left V 11 bases short and J 1 base short, with 13 bases between. The CDR3 runs 13 residues. CDR1 is MNHNY and CDR2 is SVGAGI in the germline V gene (reference sequence). The CDR3 nucleotides read TGTGCCGCCGACGGGGGCCGCACAGATACGCAGTATTTT. The encoded protein is CAADGGRTDTQYF.

The chain uses TRBV10-3 and TRBJ2-1; the D gene could be TRBD1 or TRBD2 (6 bases each). This CDR3 has 15 amino acids. The ends were cut back, 6 bases at V and 6 bases at J, with 18 bases in the middle. The germline V gene has CDR1 ENHRY and CDR2 SYGVKD. CDR3 coding DNA: TGTGCCATCAGAGCCCGGGACACGGGAGTCAATGAGCAGTTCTTC. Its protein is CAIRARDTGVNEQFF.

The chain combines TRBV7-8 with TRBJ1-5, with D uncertain. The CDR3 runs to 17 residues. V shed 1 base and J shed 0 bases, with 13 bases lying between them. Germline lookup yields CDR1 SGHVS and CDR2 FQNEAQ. CDR3 DNA sequence: TGTGCCAGCAGCTTAGAGTGGTCAGCCTATAGCAATCAGCCCCAGCATTTT. Residues: CASSLEWSAYSNQPQHF.

This chain connects TRBV2 to TRBJ2-1, with D possibly called TRBD1 or TRBD2 (6 bases each). CDR1 is SNHLY, CDR2 FYNNEI, per germline. V lost 4 bases, J lost 3 bases, and 13 bases lay in between. The CDR3 length is 15 residues. Written as DNA, the CDR3 is TGTGCCAGCAGTGTGGGGGGCCTATACTACAATGAGCAGTTCTTC. Protein product: CASSVGGLYYNEQFF.

The chain uses TRBV6-5 and TRBJ2-3; D remains ambiguous. This CDR3 contains 13 residues. Germline CDR1 and CDR2: MNHEY and SVGAGI. V lost 2 bases and J 2 bases, leaving 5 bases between the germline ends. CDR3 sequence: CASSYTATDTQYF. The CDR3, as DNA: TGTGCCAGCAGTTACACCGCCACAGATACGCAGTATTTT.

The chain combines TRBV5-6 with TRBJ2-1; D unresolved. This CDR3 contains 12 residues. Germline lookup yields CDR1 SGHDT and CDR2 YYEEEE. Deletions cut 0 bases from V and 8 bases from J, with 6 bases between. CDR3 region: CASSLDRHEQFF. DNA of the CDR3: TGTGCCAGCAGCTTGGATCGACATGAGCAGTTCTTC.